This entry lists 6 T cell receptor beta chains sequenced from one sample in a study of T cell responses to AZD1222 COVID-19 vaccine. Clones were read by immunoSEQ multiplex PCR, and TCRdb kept only the in-frame ones, dropping some. Of approximately 150,000 clones in the sample, roughly 90% were seen once. Sample: peripheral blood, taken 28 days after the second AZD1222 dose. All receptors derive from an adult who received the AZD1222 COVID-19 vaccine.

About this clone itself: Other DNA sequences from this sample encode an identical CDR3 as well. This rearrangement joins TRBV19 to TRBJ1-2; TRBD1 agrees at 8 bases. Germline-derived CDR1 and CDR2 are LNHDA and SQIVND (reference sequence). With 11 bases clipped from V and 2 bases from J, the junction kept 4 bases outside the gene matches. The CDR3 is 12 residues long. CDR3 sequence (DNA): TGTGCCGGGGGGGACAGGAACTATGGCTACACCTTC. Its protein is CAGGDRNYGYTF.

V usage is TRBV7-2 and J usage is TRBJ1-2; D unclear. The CDR3 has 16 amino acids. Per germline, CDR1 SGHTA and CDR2 FQGNSA. The V and J ends lost 4 bases and 3 bases respectively, with 18 bases between them. The DNA of the CDR3 is TGTGCCAGCAGCTCCCCTATGACGGCTTCAGACTATGGCTACACCTTC. Translating gives CASSSPMTASDYGYTF.

V usage is TRBV29-1 and J usage is TRBJ1-2; D is unclear. The CDR3 loop spans 9 amino acids. Trimming left V 5 bases short and J 7 bases short, with 5 bases between. The germline gives CDR1 SQVTM, CDR2 ANQGSEA. The CDR3 nucleotides read TGCAGCGTTTCTACTGGCTACACCTTC. It encodes CSVSTGYTF. Drawing the rest from reference TRBV29-1 and TRBJ1-2, the complete variable domain is SAVISQKPSRDICQRGTSLTIQCQVDSQVTMMFWYRQQPGQSLTLIATANQGSEATYESGFVIDKFPISRPNLTFSTLTVSNMSPEDSSIYLCSVSTGYTFGSGTRLTVV.

This chain connects TRBV6-5 to TRBJ1-4, with no clear D. Trimming removed 2 bases at V and 5 bases at J, with 9 bases between. CDR1 is MNHEY, CDR2 SVGAGI, per germline. This CDR3 has 14 residues. The CDR3 DNA reads TGTGCCAGCAGTTACGTCGCGATAAATGAAAAACTGTTTTTT. Its protein is CASSYVAINEKLFF.

V usage is TRBV14 and J usage is TRBJ2-7; D is unresolved. The CDR3 spans 14 residues. Trimming removed 2 bases at V and 5 bases at J, with 13 bases between. Germline V gene lookup returns CDR1 SGHDN and CDR2 FVKESK. The CDR3 nucleotides read TGTGCCAGCAGCCAATCCTTTCGGCGCGACGAGCAGTACTTC. This sequence encodes CASSQSFRRDEQYF.

Concerning this clone itself: At one of its ends the junction is not consistent with the germline gene, which may arise from a read error. V and J are TRBV6-5 and TRBJ1-5, with a weak D call TRBD1 (6 bases). The length of the CDR3 is 14 residues. The germline CDR1 and CDR2 sequences are MNHEY and SVGAGI. The CDR3 protein is CASRKGGPDQSQHF. CDR3 DNA sequence: TGTGCCAGCAGGAAGGGGGGTCCCGATCAGTCCCAGCATTTT.